This T cell receptor beta chain was retrieved from a study of blood T cell repertoires in COVID-19. In the study overall: The study drew acute and convalescent COVID-19 samples from the United States, Italy and Spain. PBMCs, B-cell-depleted T cells, or T cells were the source of the cDNA or gDNA that made up the material.

How the authors handled the data: From reference gene primer amplification, estimates of nucleated cell counts were derived. TCRdb's copy holds only in-frame clones and misses some; the assay was immunoSEQ multiplex PCR. V, J and clone size were drawn from that table, and D and trimming were deduced from the DNA. Of a few hundred thousand clones detected, more than 85% appear once; the ten largest clones hold under 3%. This CDR3 contains 14 residues. The J segment lost 3 bases and the V segment lost 7 bases, leaving 5 bases of the junction unmatched. The germline CDR1 and CDR2 sequences are LNHNV and YYDKDF (reference sequence).

The V call is TRBV15, the J call TRBJ1-2; 10 bases map to TRBD1. The sequenced sample consisted of peripheral blood. This clonotype originated in a person aged 18 to 35 with COVID-19, enrolled during active disease. The CDR3 loop is CATNSGQGDYGYTF. CDR3 nucleotides: TGTGCCACCAACTCCGGACAGGGGGACTATGGCTACACCTTC.